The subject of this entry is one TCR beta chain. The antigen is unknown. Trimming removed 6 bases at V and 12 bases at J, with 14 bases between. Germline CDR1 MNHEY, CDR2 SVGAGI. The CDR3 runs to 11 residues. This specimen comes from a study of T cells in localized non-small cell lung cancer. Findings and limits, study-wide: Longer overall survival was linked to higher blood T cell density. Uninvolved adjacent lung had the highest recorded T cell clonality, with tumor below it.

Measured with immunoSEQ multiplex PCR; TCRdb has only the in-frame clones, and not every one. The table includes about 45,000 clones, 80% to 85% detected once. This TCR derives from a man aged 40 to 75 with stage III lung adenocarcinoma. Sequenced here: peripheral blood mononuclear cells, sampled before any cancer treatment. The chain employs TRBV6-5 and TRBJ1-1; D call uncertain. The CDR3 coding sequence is TGTGCCAGCAGAGAAGACGAGGGAACTTTCTTT. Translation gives CASREDEGTFF.